This T cell receptor (beta chain) was documented in a study of blood T cell repertoires in COVID-19. As for the study in general: The United States, Italy and Spain supplied acute and convalescent COVID-19 samples. PBMCs, B-cell-depleted T cells, or T cells provided the cDNA or gDNA that made up the material.

In the original analysis: The authors estimated nucleated cell counts from reference gene primer amplification. The assay was immunoSEQ multiplex PCR, and TCRdb's table has in-frame clones only and misses some. That table furnishes V, J and clone size, whereas the DNA furnished D and trimming. The profile shows about 75,000 clones, roughly 88% of them singletons. This CDR3 contains 13 residues. V lost 4 bases and J lost 2, with 8 bases in between. Germline values: CDR1 MDHEN, CDR2 SYDVKM. The chain uses TRBV28 and TRBJ2-5, with D hard to call. This receptor was taken from a human donor in a cohort sampled during active COVID-19. The sequencing sample was made of peripheral blood. CDR3 DNA sequence: TGTGCCAGCAGTTCGCCAGCGCAAGAGACCCAGTACTTC. The encoded protein is CASSSPAQETQYF.